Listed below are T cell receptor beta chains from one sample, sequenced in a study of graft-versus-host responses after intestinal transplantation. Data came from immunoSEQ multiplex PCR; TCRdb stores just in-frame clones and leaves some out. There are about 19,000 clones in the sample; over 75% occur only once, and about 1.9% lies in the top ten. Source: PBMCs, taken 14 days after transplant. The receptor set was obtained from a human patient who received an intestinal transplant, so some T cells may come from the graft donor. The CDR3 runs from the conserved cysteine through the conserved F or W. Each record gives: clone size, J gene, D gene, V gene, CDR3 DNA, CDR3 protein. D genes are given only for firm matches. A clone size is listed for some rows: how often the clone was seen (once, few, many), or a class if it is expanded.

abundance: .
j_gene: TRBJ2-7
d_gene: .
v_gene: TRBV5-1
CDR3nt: TGCGCCAGCAGCTTGGTTGCAGGAGGCGAGCAGTACTTC
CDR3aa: CASSLVAGGEQYF

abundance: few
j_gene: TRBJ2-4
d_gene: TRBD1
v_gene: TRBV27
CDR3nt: TGTGCCAGCAGTTTTAGGGACAGGGCCAAAAACATTCAGTACTTC
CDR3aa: CASSFRDRAKNIQYF

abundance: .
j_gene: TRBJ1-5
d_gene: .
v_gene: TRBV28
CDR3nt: TGTGCCAGCAGTCTAATACCCTGGGACCGAATATATAGCAATCAGCCCCAGCATTTT
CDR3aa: CASSLIPWDRIYSNQPQHF

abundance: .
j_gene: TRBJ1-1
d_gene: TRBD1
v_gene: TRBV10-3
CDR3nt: TGTGCCATCAGTGACTTGACAGGGGGAACTGAAGCTTTCTTT
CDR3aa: CAISDLTGGTEAFF

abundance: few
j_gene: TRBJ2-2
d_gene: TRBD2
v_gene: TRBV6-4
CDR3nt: TGTGCCAGCAAAAGGACTAGCGGGAAGGGGGAGCTGTTTTTT
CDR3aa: CASKRTSGKGELFF

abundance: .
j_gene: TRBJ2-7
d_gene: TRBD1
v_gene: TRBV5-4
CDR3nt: TGTGCCAGCAGCCCAATGGGACAGCGCTACGAGCAGTACTTC
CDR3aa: CASSPMGQRYEQYF

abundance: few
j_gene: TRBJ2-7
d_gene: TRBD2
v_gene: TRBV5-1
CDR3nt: TGCGCCAGCAGCCCGGTGGTTTTGAGCGGGAGTCGGTACGAGCAGTACTTC
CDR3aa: CASSPVVLSGSRYEQYF

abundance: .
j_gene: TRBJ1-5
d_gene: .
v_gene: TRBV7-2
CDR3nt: TGTGCCAGCAGCTTAGTGACCGGTAGCAATCAGCCCCAGCATTTT
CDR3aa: CASSLVTGSNQPQHF

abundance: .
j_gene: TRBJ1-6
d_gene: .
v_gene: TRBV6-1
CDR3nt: TGTGCCAGCAGTGAAGGTCGGGATCTTTCACCCCTCCACTTT
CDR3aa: CASSEGRDLSPLHF

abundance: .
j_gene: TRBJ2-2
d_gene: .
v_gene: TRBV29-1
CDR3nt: TGCAGCGTCGGTTACAGGGTGGGCGGGGAGCTGTTTTTT
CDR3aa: CSVGYRVGGELFF

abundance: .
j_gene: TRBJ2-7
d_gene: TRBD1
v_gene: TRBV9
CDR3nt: TGTGCCAGCAGCCCCTGGGACAGGGAAGGGCCCTACGAGCAGTACTTC
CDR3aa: CASSPWDREGPYEQYF

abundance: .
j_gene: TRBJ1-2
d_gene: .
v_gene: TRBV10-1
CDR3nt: TGCGCCAGCAGTGAGCAGGGGCCCTATGGCTACACCTTC
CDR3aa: CASSEQGPYGYTF

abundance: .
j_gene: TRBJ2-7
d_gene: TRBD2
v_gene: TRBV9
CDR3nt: TGTGCCAGCAGCGTAGCCCCTAGCGGGGGGGGATTCTACGAGCAGTACTTC
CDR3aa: CASSVAPSGGGFYEQYF

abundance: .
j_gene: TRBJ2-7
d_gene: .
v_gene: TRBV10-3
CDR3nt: TGTGCCATCAGTGAGGACAGGTGGGAGCAGTACTTC
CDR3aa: CAISEDRWEQYF

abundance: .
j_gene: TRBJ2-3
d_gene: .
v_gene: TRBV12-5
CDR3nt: TGTGCTAGTGGTTTTGGGGATACGCAGTATTTT
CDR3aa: CASGFGDTQYF

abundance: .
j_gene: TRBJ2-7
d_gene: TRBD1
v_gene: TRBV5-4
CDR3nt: TGTGCCAGCAGCCCTATAAAGACAGGGAGCGAGCAGTACTTC
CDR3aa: CASSPIKTGSEQYF

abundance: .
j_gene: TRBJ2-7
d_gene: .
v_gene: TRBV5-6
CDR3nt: TGTGCCAGCAGCTTGAGGGCCGGAGAGCAGTACTTC
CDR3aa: CASSLRAGEQYF

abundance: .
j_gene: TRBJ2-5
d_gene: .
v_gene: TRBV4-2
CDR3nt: TGTGCCAGCAGCCAAGAGGGCATCCAAGAGACCCAGTACTTC
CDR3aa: CASSQEGIQETQYF

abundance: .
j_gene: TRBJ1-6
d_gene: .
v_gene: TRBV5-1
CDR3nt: TGCGCCAGCAGTTTCTCCTATAATTCACCCCTCCACTTT
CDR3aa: CASSFSYNSPLHF

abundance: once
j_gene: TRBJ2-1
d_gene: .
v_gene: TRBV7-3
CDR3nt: TGTGCCAGCAGCATCGACAGGAGGGATGAGCAGTTCTTC
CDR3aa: CASSIDRRDEQFF

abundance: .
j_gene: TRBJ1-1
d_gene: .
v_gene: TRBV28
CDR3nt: TGTGCCAGCATTGGGGGCAAGAACACTGAAGCTTTCTTT
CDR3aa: CASIGGKNTEAFF

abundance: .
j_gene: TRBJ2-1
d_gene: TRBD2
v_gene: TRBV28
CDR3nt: TGTGCCAGCAGTTTATTTGTTGCGAGGCTAGCGGATAACAATGAGCAGTTCTTC
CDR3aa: CASSLFVARLADNNEQFF

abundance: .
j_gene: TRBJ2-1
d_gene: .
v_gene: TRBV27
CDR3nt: TGTGCCAGCAGTTCTTCAGCTAACAATGAGCAGTTCTTC
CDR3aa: CASSSSANNEQFF

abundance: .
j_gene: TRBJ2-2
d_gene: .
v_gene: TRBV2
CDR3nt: TGTGCCAGTAACAGGCTACCAGCGAACACCGGGGAGCTGTTTTTT
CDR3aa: CASNRLPANTGELFF

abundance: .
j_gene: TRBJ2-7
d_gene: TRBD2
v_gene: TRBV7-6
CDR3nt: TGTGCCAGCAGCTTAGCAGCGGGAGCAGGCTACGAGCAGTACTTC
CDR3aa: CASSLAAGAGYEQYF

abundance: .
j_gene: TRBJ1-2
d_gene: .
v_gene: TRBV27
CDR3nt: TGTGCCAGCAGTTTAAAGGCTAACTATGGCTACACCTTC
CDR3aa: CASSLKANYGYTF

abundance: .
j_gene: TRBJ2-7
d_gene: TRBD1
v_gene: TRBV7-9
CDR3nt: TGTGCCAGCAGCCGCGGACAGGGGGTAAACTCCTACGAGCAGTACTTC
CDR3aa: CASSRGQGVNSYEQYF

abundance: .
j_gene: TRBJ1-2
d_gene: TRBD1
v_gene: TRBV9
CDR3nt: TGTGCCAGCAGTACAGGGGACGGCTATGGCTACACCTTC
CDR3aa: CASSTGDGYGYTF

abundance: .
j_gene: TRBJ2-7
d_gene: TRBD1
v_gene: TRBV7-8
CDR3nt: TGTGCCAGCAGCTTAAGGGACAGGGGGGTAGAAGAGCAGTACTTC
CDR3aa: CASSLRDRGVEEQYF

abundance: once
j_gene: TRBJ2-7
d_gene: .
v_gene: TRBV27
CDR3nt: TGTGCCAGCAGTTTATCCGAGGGCTACGAGCAGTACTTC
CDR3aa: CASSLSEGYEQYF

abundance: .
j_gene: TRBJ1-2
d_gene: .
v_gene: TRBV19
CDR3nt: TGTGCCAGTAGTATCGTTCGTCGGACGGGCGCCGGCTACACCTTC
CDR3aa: CASSIVRRTGAGYTF

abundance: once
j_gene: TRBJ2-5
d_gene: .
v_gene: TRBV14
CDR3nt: TGTGCCAGCAGCCAAGAATATAGCTACCAAGAGACCCAGTACTTC
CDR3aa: CASSQEYSYQETQYF

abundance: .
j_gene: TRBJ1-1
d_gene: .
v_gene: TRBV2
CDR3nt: TGTGCCAGCAGGCTAGGATGGGGGACTGAAGCTTTCTTT
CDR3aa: CASRLGWGTEAFF

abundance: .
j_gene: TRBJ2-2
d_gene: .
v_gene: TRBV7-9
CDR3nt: TGTGCCAGCAGCTTAGGAGGAGATGGCACCGGGGAGCTGTTTTTT
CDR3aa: CASSLGGDGTGELFF

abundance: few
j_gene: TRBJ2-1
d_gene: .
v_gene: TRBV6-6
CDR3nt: TGTGCCAGCAGTTACAGAGCGGTTAGCTCCTACAATGAGCAGTTCTTC
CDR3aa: CASSYRAVSSYNEQFF

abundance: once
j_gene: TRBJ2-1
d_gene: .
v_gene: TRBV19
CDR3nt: TGTGCCAGTACCCCGGATAAGGGGCTTAGCTCCTACAATGAGCAGTTCTTC
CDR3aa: CASTPDKGLSSYNEQFF

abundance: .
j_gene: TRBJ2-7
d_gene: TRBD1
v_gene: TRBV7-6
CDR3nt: TGTGCCAGCAGCTTAAATTGGGACAGGGGCCCCGTCTACGAGCAGTACTTC
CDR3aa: CASSLNWDRGPVYEQYF

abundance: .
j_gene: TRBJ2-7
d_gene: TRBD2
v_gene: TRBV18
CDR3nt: TGTGCCAGCTCACCAGGGACTAGCGGGACGTACGAGCAGTACTTC
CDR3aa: CASSPGTSGTYEQYF

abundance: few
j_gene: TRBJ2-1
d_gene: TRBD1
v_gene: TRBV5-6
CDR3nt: TGTGCCAGCAGCTTGCCAGGGGGAACAAGCTCCTACAATGAGCAGTTCTTC
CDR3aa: CASSLPGGTSSYNEQFF

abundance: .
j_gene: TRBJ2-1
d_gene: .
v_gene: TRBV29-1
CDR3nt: TGCAGCGTTGACCCTACGGGTGGCTCCTACAATGAGCAGTTCTTC
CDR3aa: CSVDPTGGSYNEQFF

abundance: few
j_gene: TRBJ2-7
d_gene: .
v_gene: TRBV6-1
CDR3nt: TGTGCCAGCAGTGAGCCAATACGGGAGCCCTTATACGAGCAGTACTTC
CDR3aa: CASSEPIREPLYEQYF

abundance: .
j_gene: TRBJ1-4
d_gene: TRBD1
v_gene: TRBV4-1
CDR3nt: TGCGCCAGCAGCCAGGCCACCGGGACAGGGCTCCCGCGGGGAAATGAAAAACTGTTTTTT
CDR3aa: CASSQATGTGLPRGNEKLFF

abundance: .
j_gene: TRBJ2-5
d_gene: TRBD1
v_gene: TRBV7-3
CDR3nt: TGTGCCAGCAGTTCGACAGGGGCCCAAGAGACCCAGTACTTC
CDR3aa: CASSSTGAQETQYF

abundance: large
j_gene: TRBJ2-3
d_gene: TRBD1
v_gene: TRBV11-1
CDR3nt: TGTGCCAGCAGCTATGGGACAGGGAAGGCAGATACGCAGTATTTT
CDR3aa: CASSYGTGKADTQYF

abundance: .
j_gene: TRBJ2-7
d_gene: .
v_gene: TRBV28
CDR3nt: TGTGCCAGCAGGACGGGACTTGGCCCCTACGAGCAGTACTTC
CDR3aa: CASRTGLGPYEQYF

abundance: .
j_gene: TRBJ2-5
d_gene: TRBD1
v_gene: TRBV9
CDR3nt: TGTGCCAGCAGCGTAGCGGGGACAGAGGGGGAGACCCAGTACTTC
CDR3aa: CASSVAGTEGETQYF

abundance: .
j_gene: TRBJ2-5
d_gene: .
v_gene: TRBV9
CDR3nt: TGTGCCAGCAGCGTAGGCGGCCGGGAGACCCAGTACTTC
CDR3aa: CASSVGGRETQYF

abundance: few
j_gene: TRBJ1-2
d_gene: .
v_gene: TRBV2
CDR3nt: TGTGCCAGCAGCAAGGGCTATGGCTACACCTTC
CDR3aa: CASSKGYGYTF

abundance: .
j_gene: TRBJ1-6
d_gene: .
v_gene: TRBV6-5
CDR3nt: TGTGCCAGCAGTTATGTCGCCGGGAATTCACCCCTCCACTTT
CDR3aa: CASSYVAGNSPLHF

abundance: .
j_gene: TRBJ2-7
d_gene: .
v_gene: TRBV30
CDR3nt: TGTGCCTGGTGGACGGGACACGAGCAGTACTTC
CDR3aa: CAWWTGHEQYF

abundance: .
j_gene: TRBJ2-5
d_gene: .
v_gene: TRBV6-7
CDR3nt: TGTGCCAGCAGCTACCCGACAGGCAAAGAGACCCAGTACTTC
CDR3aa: CASSYPTGKETQYF

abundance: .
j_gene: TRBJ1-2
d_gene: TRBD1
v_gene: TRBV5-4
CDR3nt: TGTGCCAGCAGCTATAATACAGGGGGCTTCTATGGCTACACCTTC
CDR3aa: CASSYNTGGFYGYTF

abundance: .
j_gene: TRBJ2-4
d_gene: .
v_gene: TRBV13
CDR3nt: TGTGCCAGCAGCTTGGGCCCGTCCAGTCCGGTGGGGGTCAAAAACATTCAGTACTTC
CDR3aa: CASSLGPSSPVGVKNIQYF

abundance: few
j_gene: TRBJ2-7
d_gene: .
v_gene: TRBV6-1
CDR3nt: TGTGCCAGCCAAGGGACTTTCCAGTCCTACGAGCAGTACTTC
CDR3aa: CASQGTFQSYEQYF

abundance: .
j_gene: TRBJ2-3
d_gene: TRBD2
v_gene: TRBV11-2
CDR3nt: TGTGCCAGCAGCTCCTCTATAGCGGGAGAAATTCCAGATACGCAGTATTTT
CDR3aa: CASSSSIAGEIPDTQYF

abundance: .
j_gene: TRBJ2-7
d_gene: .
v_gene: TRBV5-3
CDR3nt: TGTGCCAGAAGCTTGCGCCTAGCGGAGCAGTACTTC
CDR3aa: CARSLRLAEQYF

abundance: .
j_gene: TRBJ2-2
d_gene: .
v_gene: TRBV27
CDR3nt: TGTGCCAGCAGTTTTTCCGGGGAGCTGTTTTTT
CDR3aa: CASSFSGELFF